The 2 T cell receptor beta chains in this list originate from one sample, sequenced in a study of T cell changes during pregnancy in multiple sclerosis. TCRdb's table, derived via immunoSEQ multiplex PCR, lists solely in-frame clones and lacks some. Of about 77,000 clones in the sample, approximately 90% were seen once. The source material was peripheral blood, sampled before pregnancy. The receptors stem from a female donor with multiple sclerosis, enrolled in a pregnancy study.

The V and J genes are TRBV7-8 and TRBJ2-7, with 7 bases matching TRBD2. From germline, CDR1 is SGHVS and CDR2 FQNEAQ. There are 11 residues in the CDR3. The V gene end was trimmed by 5 bases and the J gene end by 10 bases; junction bases not matched to a gene: 5. CDR3 bases: TGTGCCAGCAGCACTGGGGGGGATCAGTACTTC. Translation gives CASSTGGDQYF.

The chain is built from TRBV5-4 and TRBJ2-1; maybe TRBD2 (5 bases). The CDR3 contains 14 residues. CDR1 SGHNT and CDR2 YYREEE come from the germline V gene (reference sequence). Deletions cut 0 bases from V and 13 bases from J, with 17 bases between. For the CDR3, the DNA is TGTGCCAGCAGCTTGGAGGGCAATCCGGGGTTACAGTTCTTC. It yields the protein CASSLEGNPGLQFF.